This TCR beta chain was sequenced during a study of T-cell memory formation after mild COVID-19. Trimming removed 3 bases from V and 5 bases from J; junction bases left unmatched: 3. The CDR3 is made up of 14 amino acids. Germline V CDR1 and CDR2: SGHRS, YFSETQ. This clonotype occurred a few times. No antigen is known for it. Whole-study findings and limits: That cross-reactive memory joined was suggested by some responding clones appearing in pre-infection memory.

TCRdb re-analysed the 5' RACE reads in MiXCR, keeping a single row per CDR3 protein. The repertoire holds about 180,000 distinct CDR3 sequences, with roughly 17% as singletons. The clonotype comes from an adult woman who had mild COVID-19 (a few samples of this study predate the infection). Cell type and time point are not known. The chain combines TRBV5-1 with TRBJ2-7; 12 bases map to TRBD2. Sequenced input: PBMCs or a T cell subset sorted from them (not recorded which). CDR3 coding DNA: TGCGCCAGCAGCTCGACTAGCGGGAGCAACGAGCAGTACTTC. Translation: CASSSTSGSNEQYF.